Each of the 18 T cell receptor beta chains below was sequenced from the same sample in a study of cytomegalovirus exposure and HLA in healthy donors. The PCR was carried out with 60 Vbeta primers and 13 Jbeta primers. Libraries were prepared by immunoSEQ multiplex PCR; TCRdb keeps only in-frame clonotypes and omits some of them. The top ten hold roughly 3.6% of the sample, which has roughly 190,000 clones, 81% seen once. The source material was PBMCs. These receptors originate from a man aged 35-49 years in good health and CMV-seropositive.

The V call is TRBV9, the J call TRBJ2-7, with TRBD1 as a possible D gene (5 bases). V was shortened by 0 bases and J by 4 bases, with 17 bases between the two germline ends. The CDR3 is 16 amino acids. Germline V gene sequence: CDR1 SGDLS, CDR2 YYNGEE. The CDR3 DNA reads as TGTGCCAGCAGCGTAGGTAGCAGGGTTGAGGAATACGAGCAGTACTTC. It translates to CASSVGSRVEEYEQYF.

The J gene is TRBJ2-3, the V gene TRBV7-9; TRBD2 matches 7 bases. The trim removed 4 bases at V and 0 bases at J, leaving 10 bases unmatched. CDR1 SEHNR and CDR2 FQNEAQ come from the germline V gene (reference sequence). CDR3 length: 17 residues. In DNA form, the CDR3 reads TGTGCCAGCAGCTCCCAAAGGAAGCGGGGAAGCACAGATACGCAGTATTTT. Residues: CASSSQRKRGSTDTQYF.

V usage is TRBV27 and J usage is TRBJ2-5; 9 nucleotides agree with TRBD2. The end of the DNA aligns better with TRBJ2-7, so the J call may be wrong. Germline-derived CDR1 and CDR2 are MNHEY and SMNVEV (reference sequence). The CDR3 consists of 14 residues. CDR3 amino acids: CASSYGGGGDEQYF. The CDR3 DNA reads as TGTGCCAGCAGTTATGGGGGCGGGGGGGACGAGCAGTACTTC.

The gene calls are TRBV28 and TRBJ1-5, with D unresolved. CDR1 and CDR2 from the germline V gene are MDHEN and SYDVKM. The CDR3 runs 13 residues. CDR3 amino acids: CAIGRAGNQPQHF. DNA of the CDR3: TGTGCGATAGGGAGGGCTGGCAATCAGCCCCAGCATTTT.

V gene TRBV5-4 combines with J gene TRBJ2-7; a weak D match, TRBD2 (6 bases). Germline values: CDR1 SGHNT, CDR2 YYREEE (reference sequence). The ends were cut back, 3 bases at V and 4 bases at J, with 14 bases in the middle. The CDR3 sequence is 14 residues long. As DNA, the CDR3 is TGTGCCAGCAGCTGGGGGGACTCTCGATACGAGCAGTACTTC. Its translation: CASSWGDSRYEQYF.

The rearrangement joins TRBV29-1 to TRBJ1-4; 10 bases map to TRBD1. Germline trimming cut 1 base from V and 4 bases from J; bases unmatched to any gene: 6. CDR3 length: 16 amino acids. Germline V CDR1 and CDR2: SQVTM, ANQGSEA. For the CDR3, the DNA is TGCAGCGTTGAAGTAGGGACAGGGGTTGGTAATGAAAAACTGTTTTTT. It specifies CSVEVGTGVGNEKLFF.

This clone was detected only a few times. J is TRBJ2-3 and V is TRBV2; 11 nucleotides match TRBD2. V gave up 7 bases and J gave up 8 bases; unmatched junction bases: 8. This CDR3 spans 14 amino acids. The V gene's germline CDR1 is SNHLY and CDR2 FYNNEI. DNA for the CDR3: TGTGCCAGCAAAGCAAAGGGACTAGCGGCTACGCAGTATTTT. It yields the protein CASKAKGLAATQYF.

V and J are TRBV7-6 and TRBJ2-5; 9 bases align to TRBD2. TRBJ2-7 matches the DNA end more closely, so the J call is doubtful. Germline V gene sequence: CDR1 SGHVS, CDR2 FNYEAQ. This CDR3 region has 18 residues. This chain's CDR3 is CASSLAVTGTSPPYEQYF. The CDR3 nucleotides read TGTGCCAGCAGCTTAGCAGTAACCGGGACTAGCCCGCCCTACGAGCAGTACTTC.

The chain carries TRBV11-2 and TRBJ2-7; the match to TRBD1 covers 8 bases. Germline lookup yields CDR1 SGHAT and CDR2 FQNNGV. V gave up 2 bases and J gave up 4 bases; unmatched junction bases: 13. The CDR3 runs to 17 residues. For the CDR3, the DNA is TGTGCCAGCAGCTTAACTCATGTAGGACAGGGCCCTTACGAGCAGTACTTC. Encoded protein: CASSLTHVGQGPYEQYF. The complete variable domain, with remaining parts taken from reference TRBV11-2 and TRBJ2-7, reads EAGVAQSPRYKIIEKRQSVAFWCNPISGHATLYWYQQILGQGPKLLIQFQNNGVVDDSQLPKDRFSAERLKGVDSTLKIQPAKLEDSAVYLCASSLTHVGQGPYEQYFGPGTRLTVT.

The genes are TRBV28 and TRBJ2-1; 15 bases line up with TRBD2. The CDR3 is 14 residues long. The V gene end was trimmed by 5 bases and the J gene end by 13 bases; junction bases not matched to a gene: 6. Germline values: CDR1 MDHEN, CDR2 SYDVKM. The CDR3 region is CASSLGLAGGGQFF. The CDR3 nucleotides are TGTGCCAGCAGTCTGGGACTAGCGGGAGGTGGTCAGTTCTTC. Full variable domain (outside the CDR3, taken from reference TRBV28 and TRBJ2-1): DVKVTQSSRYLVKRTGEKVFLECVQDMDHENMFWYRQDPGLGLRLIYFSYDVKMKEKGDIPEGYSVSREKKERFSLILESASTNQTSMYLCASSLGLAGGGQFFGPGTRLTVL.

The V and J genes are TRBV7-3 and TRBJ2-1; TRBD2 agrees at 7 bases. CDR1 is SGHTA, CDR2 FQGTGA, per germline. V shed 4 bases and J 6 bases; nucleotides not matched to a gene: 9. The CDR3 has 15 residues. This chain's CDR3 is CASSSGLPGPNEQFF. The CDR3 coding sequence is TGTGCCAGCAGCTCGGGACTACCCGGCCCCAATGAGCAGTTCTTC.

This chain joins TRBV20-1 and TRBJ2-5; D may be TRBD2 (5 bases). The CDR3 runs to 11 residues. The germline gives CDR1 DFQATT, CDR2 SNEGSKA (reference sequence). The germline V and J ends were trimmed by 5 bases and 3 bases, with 7 bases remaining between them. The CDR3 here is CSAPGEETQYF. CDR3 nucleotide sequence: TGCAGTGCTCCCGGGGAAGAGACCCAGTACTTC.

V is TRBV27 and J is TRBJ1-2, with D perhaps matching TRBD1 (5 bases). V lost 10 bases to trimming and J lost 8 bases, with 17 bases between them. CDR3 size: 12 residues. Germline V CDR1 and CDR2: MNHEY, SMNVEV (reference sequence). The CDR3 reads CATYAGLEGYTF. The CDR3 DNA is TGTGCCACTTACGCGGGGCTGGAAGGCTACACCTTC.

CDR3 protein: CASSRGLADYNEQFF. The DNA for the CDR3 is TGTGCCAGCAGCCGGGGACTAGCGGACTACAATGAGCAGTTCTTC. This sequence joins TRBV7-3 and TRBJ2-1; 11 bases agree with TRBD2. Looked up from germline, CDR1 is SGHTA and CDR2 is FQGTGA. The CDR3 runs 15 residues. J gave up 3 bases and V 5 bases, and 3 bases lay outside the gene matches.

The rearrangement uses TRBV30 and TRBJ1-2; TRBD1 agrees at 9 bases. Germline V gives CDR1 GTSNPN, CDR2 SVGIG (reference sequence). The V segment lost 1 base and the J segment 4 bases; nucleotides outside the gene matches: 1. The CDR3 has 13 amino acids. As DNA, the CDR3 is TGTGCCTGGAGTGACAGGGGGCCCTATGGCTACACCTTC. This gives the protein CAWSDRGPYGYTF. Combining the CDR3 with reference TRBV30 and TRBJ1-2 gives the whole variable domain SQTIHQWPATLVQPVGSPLSLECTVEGTSNPNLYWYRQAAGRGLQLLFYSVGIGQISSEVPQNLSASRPQDRQFILSSKKLLLSDSGFYLCAWSDRGPYGYTFGSGTRLTVV.

J is TRBJ2-5 and V is TRBV5-6, with D tentatively TRBD2 (6 bases). V was shortened by 2 bases and J by 2 bases, with 10 bases between the two germline ends. Germline V gene data show CDR1 as SGHDT and CDR2 as YYEEEE. The CDR3 is 14 residues long. DNA of the CDR3: TGTGCCAGCAGCTTAAGCGGGTCACAAGAGACCCAGTACTTC. This encodes CASSLSGSQETQYF.

The rearrangement joins TRBV9 to TRBJ2-5; D gene ambiguous. V was clipped by 4 bases and J by 7 bases, with 20 bases between them. From germline, CDR1 is SGDLS and CDR2 YYNGEE. This CDR3 spans 15 amino acids. This CDR3 is CASSPPGSLEGTQYF. The CDR3 bases are TGTGCCAGCAGCCCCCCAGGCAGTTTGGAAGGGACCCAGTACTTC. Full variable domain (rest looked up from reference TRBV9 and TRBJ2-5): DSGVTQTPKHLITATGQRVTLRCSPRSGDLSVYWYQQSLDQGLQFLIQYYNGEERAKGNILERFSAQQFPDLHSELNLSSLELGDSALYFCASSPPGSLEGTQYFGPGTRLLVL.

CDR3 nucleotides: TGTGCCAGCACCCTGACGGGGGGCGGAAATTACAATGAGCAGTTCTTC. This translates into CASTLTGGGNYNEQFF. V is TRBV13 and J is TRBJ2-1, with D tentatively TRBD2 (7 bases). V lost 7 bases and J 4 bases, leaving 20 bases between the germline ends. Germline CDR1 and CDR2: PRHDT and FYEKMQ (reference sequence). The CDR3 loop spans 16 amino acids.